These 21 T cell receptor beta chains share one sample of origin, sequenced in a study of stem cell transplantation in POMP-related autoinflammatory disease. The data were produced by immunoSEQ multiplex PCR, yet TCRdb's version contains in-frame clones alone and is incomplete. The table has some 10,000 clones, roughly 80% seen once. Sequencing was performed on CD4+ T cells from PBMCs, taken after stem cell transplantation. The receptor set was obtained from a human patient with POMP-related autoinflammation and immune dysregulation (PRAID). Some T cells may be graft donor cells.

The rearrangement uses TRBV15 and TRBJ1-6, with D perhaps matching TRBD1 (5 bases). CDR3 length: 16 amino acids. V lost 3 bases and J 13 bases, leaving 22 bases between the germline ends. Germline V gives CDR1 LNHNV, CDR2 YYDKDF (reference sequence). This CDR3 is CATSRATGTLSLPLHF. DNA of the CDR3: TGTGCCACCAGCAGGGCTACCGGGACCCTCTCTTTGCCCCTCCACTTT.

This chain joins TRBV30 and TRBJ1-4; no definite D call. CDR3 size: 14 residues. With 7 bases removed from V and 5 bases from J, the gap between germline ends came to 17 bases. Germline V gene sequence: CDR1 GTSNPN, CDR2 SVGIG (reference sequence). CDR3 region: CAFSRGERNEKLFF. In DNA form, the CDR3 reads TGTGCCTTCTCACGGGGAGAGCGGAATGAAAAACTGTTTTTT.

This clone is a singleton in its sample. The chain couples TRBV7-2 to TRBJ2-7; D unclear. Germline CDR1 SGHTA, CDR2 FQGNSA. Trimming removed 2 bases at V and 6 bases at J, with 8 bases between. The CDR3 consists of 12 residues. As DNA, the CDR3 is TGTGCCAGCAGCTTATTTATCTCCGAGCAGTACTTC. It is translated as CASSLFISEQYF.

The rearrangement links TRBV19 to TRBJ2-4, with TRBD2 identical over 7 bases. This CDR3 has 14 amino acids. CDR1 and CDR2 from the germline V gene are LNHDA and SQIVND (reference sequence). Trimming removed 7 bases from V and 5 bases from J; junction bases left unmatched: 8. The CDR3 loop reads CASTGRGPENIQYF. CDR3 sequence (DNA): TGTGCCAGTACAGGGAGGGGACCGGAAAACATTCAGTACTTC.

This chain joins TRBV19 and TRBJ2-3; D not resolved. This CDR3 is built from 13 residues. Germline CDR1 reads LNHDA; CDR2 reads SQIVND (reference sequence). V was cut by 5 bases and J by 4 bases, with 10 bases left in between. CDR3 region: CASSRRRPDTQYF. In DNA, the CDR3 is TGTGCCAGTAGTCGCCGGAGACCAGATACGCAGTATTTT.

The chain recombines TRBV27 with TRBJ2-7, with 8 bases identical to TRBD2. Losses at the gene ends were 3 bases for V and 6 bases for J; bases not matched to a gene: 10. The CDR3 length is 15 residues. Germline V gene data show CDR1 as MNHEY and CDR2 as SMNVEV (reference sequence). CDR3 protein: CASSFISGSFREQYF. In nucleotides, the CDR3 is TGTGCCAGCAGTTTTATCAGCGGGAGCTTTCGCGAGCAGTACTTC.

The rearrangement uses TRBV19 and TRBJ2-3, with D perhaps matching TRBD2 (6 bases). This CDR3 comprises 15 residues. The V end lost 7 bases, the J end lost 3 bases, and 17 bases lay between the germline ends. Germline V gives CDR1 LNHDA, CDR2 SQIVND (reference sequence). The CDR3 region has the DNA TGTGCCAGTAAAAGCGGGCCAGTCGGGACAGATACGCAGTATTTT. Protein: CASKSGPVGTDTQYF.

This chain uses TRBV6-5 with TRBJ2-7; tentative D call: TRBD1 (6 bases). Germline V CDR1 and CDR2: MNHEY, SVGAGI. The CDR3 is 15 residues long. Trimming took 8 bases from V and 4 from J, leaving 21 bases between them. The CDR3 sequence: CASRSRTDPLYEQYF. CDR3 nucleotide sequence: TGTGCCAGCCGCTCTCGGACAGACCCCCTTTACGAGCAGTACTTC.

This clone was seen only once. This same CDR3 is encoded by further DNA sequences in the sample. The rearrangement links TRBV9 to TRBJ1-1; D uncertain. Trimming took 0 bases from V and 6 from J, leaving 12 bases between them. The germline V gene encodes CDR1 SGDLS and CDR2 YYNGEE. CDR3 length: 14 amino acids. The CDR3 sequence: CASSVVAVSAEAFF. The CDR3 region has the DNA TGTGCCAGCAGCGTAGTAGCAGTAAGCGCTGAAGCTTTCTTT.

V is TRBV6-6 and J is TRBJ2-7; D is perhaps TRBD1 or TRBD2 (5 bases each). The CDR3 is 12 residues long. V lost 11 bases and J 0 bases, leaving 11 bases between the germline ends. Germline V lookup: CDR1 MNHNY, CDR2 SVGAGI (reference sequence). The chain's CDR3 is CASRGLSYEQYF. CDR3 in DNA: TGTGCCTCACGGGGCCTCTCCTACGAGCAGTACTTC.

The gene calls are TRBV12-3 or TRBV12-4 and TRBJ1-1; the D is unclear. Trimming removed 6 bases at V and 10 bases at J, with 12 bases between. The length of the CDR3 is 11 residues. CDR3 sequence reads: CASSATPRAFF. CDR3 in DNA: TGTGCCAGCAGCGCGACCCCCAGAGCTTTCTTT.

The CDR3, as DNA: TGTGCCAGCTCACCACAAGGGGGGCTGCAGTATTTT. It codes for CASSPQGGLQYF. The chain employs TRBV18 and TRBJ2-3, with D perhaps matching TRBD1 or TRBD2 (6 bases each). Germline CDR1 and CDR2: KGHSH and LQKENI. The CDR3 extends over 12 amino acids. V dropped 1 base and J dropped 11 bases, with 10 bases sitting between them.

The chain combines TRBV18 with TRBJ2-7; tentatively, D is TRBD1 (5 bases). CDR1 is KGHSH, CDR2 LQKENI, per germline. The CDR3 is made up of 14 amino acids. The V and J ends lost 6 bases and 7 bases respectively, with 19 bases between them. Here the CDR3 reads CASSPAAGQSEQYF. The DNA of the CDR3 is TGTGCCAGCTCCCCTGCGGCAGGGCAGAGTGAGCAGTACTTC.

V usage is TRBV3-1 (or the pseudogene TRBV3-2) and J usage is TRBJ2-7; D perhaps matches TRBD1 (6 bases). Trimming shortened V by 0 bases and J by 4 bases, and 13 bases separated the two germline ends. In germline, CDR1 is LGHDT, CDR2 YNNKEL (reference sequence). The CDR3 covers 15 residues. As DNA, the CDR3 is TGTGCCAGCAGCCAAGATGTCTCCAGGGGATACGAGCAGTACTTC. Translation: CASSQDVSRGYEQYF.

This clone was observed a few times. The chain employs TRBV15 and TRBJ1-5, with TRBD1 matching 10 bases. This CDR3 comprises 16 residues. Trimming took 1 base from V and 6 from J; bases not matched to a gene: 6. CDR1 is LNHNV and CDR2 is YYDKDF in the germline V gene (reference sequence). The CDR3 loop reads CATSRGGTGVPQPQHF. For the CDR3, the DNA is TGTGCCACCAGCAGAGGCGGGACAGGGGTACCTCAGCCCCAGCATTTT.

The chain combines TRBV30 with TRBJ2-5, with a tentative D call TRBD2 (5 bases). This CDR3 region has 13 residues. V gave up 5 bases and J gave up 2 bases, with 12 bases separating them. Germline-derived CDR1 and CDR2 are GTSNPN and SVGIG (reference sequence). CDR3 sequence reads: CAWGPGIQETQYF. CDR3 coding DNA: TGTGCCTGGGGCCCCGGGATTCAAGAGACCCAGTACTTC. Using reference TRBV30 and TRBJ2-5 for the parts outside the CDR3, the full variable domain is SQTIHQWPATLVQPVGSPLSLECTVEGTSNPNLYWYRQAAGRGLQLLFYSVGIGQISSEVPQNLSASRPQDRQFILSSKKLLLSDSGFYLCAWGPGIQETQYFGPGTRLLVL.

The V call is TRBV3-1 (or the pseudogene TRBV3-2), the J call TRBJ2-7, with TRBD1 matching 9 bases. CDR3 size: 16 residues. Germline V gene lookup returns CDR1 LGHDT and CDR2 YNNKEL (reference sequence). Unmatched junction bases numbered 10, after V lost 1 base and J lost 6 bases. DNA of the CDR3: TGTGCCAGCAGCCAAGGGGGGGACAGGGTATTTAGCGAGCAGTACTTC. Its translation is CASSQGGDRVFSEQYF.

This sequence joins TRBV4-1 and TRBJ2-3; TRBD2 matches at 16 bases. CDR1 and CDR2 (germline): MGHRA, YSYEKL. The V and J ends lost 6 bases and 5 bases, in that order; junction bases with no gene match: 11. The CDR3 is 18 residues long. The DNA for the CDR3 is TGCGCCAGCAGTCCCCCGGGACTAGCGGGAGGGCCGATAGATACGCAGTATTTT. It specifies CASSPPGLAGGPIDTQYF.

The chain joins TRBV7-2 to TRBJ1-1; D is unresolved. Between the trimmed V and J ends, which lost 6 bases and 3 bases, there was a span of 11 bases. The CDR3 has 13 residues. Germline CDR1 is SGHTA and CDR2 is FQGNSA. CDR3 nucleotides: TGTGCCAGCAGTCCTCAGAGAGACACTGAAGCTTTCTTT. The encoded protein is CASSPQRDTEAFF.

V is TRBV14 and J is TRBJ1-1, with 8 bases lining up with TRBD1. V gave up 1 base and J gave up 0 bases; unmatched junction bases: 22. CDR1 and CDR2 from the germline V gene are SGHDN and FVKESK. The CDR3 has 22 amino acids. CDR3 amino acids: CASSQGDRTGLPLGPMNTEAFF. The CDR3 nucleotides read TGTGCCAGCAGCCAAGGAGACCGGACAGGGCTACCCCTAGGTCCAATGAACACTGAAGCTTTCTTT.

The J gene is TRBJ1-5, the V gene TRBV28; possible D gene TRBD1, 5 bases. The V end lost 2 bases, the J end lost 7 bases, and 12 bases lay between the germline ends. Germline V gene sequence: CDR1 MDHEN, CDR2 SYDVKM. The CDR3 contains 14 residues. CDR3 loop: CASSLSGALQPQHF. The CDR3 DNA is TGTGCCAGCAGTTTAAGCGGGGCACTCCAGCCCCAGCATTTT.